The rows below give T cell receptor beta chains drawn from one sample of a study of T cells of healthy individuals. TCRdb re-analysed the 5' RACE reads in MiXCR, keeping a single row per CDR3 protein. The sample consists of tens of thousands of distinct CDR3 sequences, roughly 14% of them appearing once. The receptor set was obtained from a human donor in good health. The CDR3 runs from the conserved cysteine through the conserved F or W. Fields, in order: V gene, J gene, CDR3 protein.

>TRBV10-3|TRBJ1-2
CAISDRVGTNYGYTF
>TRBV10-3|TRBJ1-5
CAISRDSDQPQHF
>TRBV6-4|TRBJ1-6
CASSESGDRGLPLHF
>TRBV5-1|TRBJ1-1
CASSLVGTTEAFF
>TRBV9|TRBJ1-1
CASSGQPNTEAFF
>TRBV7-7|TRBJ2-3
CASSLGQRTDTQYF
>TRBV7-8|TRBJ1-3
CASSFDRSGNTIYF
>TRBV3-1|TRBJ1-2
CASSLGAYGYTF
>TRBV6-6|TRBJ2-1
CASSYSRFDYNEQFF
>TRBV5-5|TRBJ2-7
CASSWTGTGYEQYF
>TRBV6-1|TRBJ2-3
CASSERQAGGSDTQYF